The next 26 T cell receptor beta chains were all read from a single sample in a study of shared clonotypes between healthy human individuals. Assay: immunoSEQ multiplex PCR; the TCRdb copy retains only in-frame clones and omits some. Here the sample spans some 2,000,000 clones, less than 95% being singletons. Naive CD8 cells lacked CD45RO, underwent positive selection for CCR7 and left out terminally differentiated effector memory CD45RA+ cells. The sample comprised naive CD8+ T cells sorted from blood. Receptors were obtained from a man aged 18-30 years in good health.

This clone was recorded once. This CDR3 is CASSSSGNEAFF. In nucleotides, the CDR3 is TGTGCCAGCAGCTCTTCCGGCAATGAAGCTTTCTTT. The chain employs TRBV11-3 and TRBJ1-1, with D unclear. Germline assignment: CDR1 SGHNT and CDR2 YENEEA. With 4 bases removed from V and 7 bases from J, the gap between germline ends came to 10 bases. This CDR3 has 12 amino acids.

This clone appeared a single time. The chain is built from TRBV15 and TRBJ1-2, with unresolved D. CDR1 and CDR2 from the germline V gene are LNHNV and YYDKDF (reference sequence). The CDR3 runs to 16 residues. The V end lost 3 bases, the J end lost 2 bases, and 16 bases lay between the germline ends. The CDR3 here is CATSRRLEGSNYGYTF. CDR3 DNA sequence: TGTGCCACCAGCAGGCGGTTGGAAGGGAGCAACTATGGCTACACCTTC.

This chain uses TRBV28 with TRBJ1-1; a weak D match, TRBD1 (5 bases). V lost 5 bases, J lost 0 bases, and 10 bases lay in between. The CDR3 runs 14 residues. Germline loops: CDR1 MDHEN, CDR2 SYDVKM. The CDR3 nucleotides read TGTGCCAGCAGTGAACAGGACCTGAACACTGAAGCTTTCTTT. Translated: CASSEQDLNTEAFF. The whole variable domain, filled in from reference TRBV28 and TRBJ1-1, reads DVKVTQSSRYLVKRTGEKVFLECVQDMDHENMFWYRQDPGLGLRLIYFSYDVKMKEKGDIPEGYSVSREKKERFSLILESASTNQTSMYLCASSEQDLNTEAFFGQGTRLTVV.

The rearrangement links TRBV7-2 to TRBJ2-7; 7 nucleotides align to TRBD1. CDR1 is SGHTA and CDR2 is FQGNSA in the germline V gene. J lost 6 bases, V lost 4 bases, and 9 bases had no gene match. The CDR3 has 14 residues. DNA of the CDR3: TGTGCCAGCAGCTCACCGACAGGGCCGGGCGAGCAGTACTTC. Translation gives CASSSPTGPGEQYF.

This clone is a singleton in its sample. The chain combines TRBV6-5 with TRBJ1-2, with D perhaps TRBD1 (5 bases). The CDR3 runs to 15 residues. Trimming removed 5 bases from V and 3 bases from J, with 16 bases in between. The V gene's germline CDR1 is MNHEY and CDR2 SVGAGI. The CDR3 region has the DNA TGTGCCAGCAGTCTCACCAGTCAGGGTGACTATGGCTACACCTTC. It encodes CASSLTSQGDYGYTF.

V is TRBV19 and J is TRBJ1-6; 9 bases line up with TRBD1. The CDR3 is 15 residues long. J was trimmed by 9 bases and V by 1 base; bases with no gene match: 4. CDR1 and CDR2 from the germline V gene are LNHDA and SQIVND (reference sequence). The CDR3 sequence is CASSIAGQGSSPLHF. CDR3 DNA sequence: TGTGCCAGTAGTATAGCTGGACAGGGGAGTTCACCCCTCCACTTT. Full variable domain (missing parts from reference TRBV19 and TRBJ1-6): DGGITQSPKYLFRKEGQNVTLSCEQNLNHDAMYWYRQDPGQGLRLIYYSQIVNDFQKGDIAEGYSVSREKKESFPLTVTSAQKNPTAFYLCASSIAGQGSSPLHFGNGTRLTVT.

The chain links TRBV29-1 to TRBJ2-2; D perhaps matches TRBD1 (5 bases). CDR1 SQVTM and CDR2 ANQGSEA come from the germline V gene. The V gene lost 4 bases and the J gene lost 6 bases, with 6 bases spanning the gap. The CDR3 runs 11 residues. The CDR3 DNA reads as TGCAGCGTTGGGGGCCCCGGGGAGCTGTTTTTT. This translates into CSVGGPGELFF.

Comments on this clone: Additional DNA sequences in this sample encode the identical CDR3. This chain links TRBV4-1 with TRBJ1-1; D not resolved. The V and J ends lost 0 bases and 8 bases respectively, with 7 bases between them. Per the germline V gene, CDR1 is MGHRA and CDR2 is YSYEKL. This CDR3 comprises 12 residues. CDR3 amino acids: CASSQDGSEAFF. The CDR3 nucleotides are TGCGCCAGCAGCCAAGACGGCAGCGAAGCTTTCTTT.

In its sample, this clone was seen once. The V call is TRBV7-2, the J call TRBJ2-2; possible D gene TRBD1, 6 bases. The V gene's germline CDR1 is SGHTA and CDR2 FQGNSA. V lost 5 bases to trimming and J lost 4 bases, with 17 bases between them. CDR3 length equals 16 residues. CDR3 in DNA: TGTGCCAGCAGCCCCCTCTGGACAGAAGGCACCGGGGAGCTGTTTTTT. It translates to CASSPLWTEGTGELFF.

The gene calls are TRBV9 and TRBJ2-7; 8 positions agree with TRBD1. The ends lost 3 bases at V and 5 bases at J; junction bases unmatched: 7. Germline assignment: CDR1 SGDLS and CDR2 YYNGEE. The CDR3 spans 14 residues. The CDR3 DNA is TGTGCCAGCAGCGCCTCAGGGGGCATAGACGAGCAGTACTTC. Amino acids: CASSASGGIDEQYF. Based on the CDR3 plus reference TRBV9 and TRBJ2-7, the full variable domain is DSGVTQTPKHLITATGQRVTLRCSPRSGDLSVYWYQQSLDQGLQFLIQYYNGEERAKGNILERFSAQQFPDLHSELNLSSLELGDSALYFCASSASGGIDEQYFGPGTRLTVT.

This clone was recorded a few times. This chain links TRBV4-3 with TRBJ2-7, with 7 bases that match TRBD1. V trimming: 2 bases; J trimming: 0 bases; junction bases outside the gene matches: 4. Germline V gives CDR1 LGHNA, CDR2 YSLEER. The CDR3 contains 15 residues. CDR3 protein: CASSQMSGGSYEQYF. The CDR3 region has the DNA TGCGCCAGCAGCCAAATGTCAGGGGGCTCCTACGAGCAGTACTTC.

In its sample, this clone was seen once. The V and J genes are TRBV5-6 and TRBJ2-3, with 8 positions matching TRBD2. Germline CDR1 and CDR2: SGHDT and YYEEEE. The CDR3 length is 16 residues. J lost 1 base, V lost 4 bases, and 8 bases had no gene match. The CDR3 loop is CASSPHGSGGTDTQYF. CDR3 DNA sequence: TGTGCCAGCAGCCCCCATGGTAGCGGGGGCACAGATACGCAGTATTTT. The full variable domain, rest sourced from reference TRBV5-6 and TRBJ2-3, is DAGVTQSPTHLIKTRGQQVTLRCSPKSGHDTVSWYQQALGQGPQFIFQYYEEEERQRGNFPDRFSGHQFPNYSSELNVNALLLGDSALYLCASSPHGSGGTDTQYFGPGTRLTVL.

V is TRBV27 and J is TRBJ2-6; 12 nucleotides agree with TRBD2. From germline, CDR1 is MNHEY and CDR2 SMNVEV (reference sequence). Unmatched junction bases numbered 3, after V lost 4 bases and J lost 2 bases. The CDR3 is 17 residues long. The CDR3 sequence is CASSSSGGAAGANVLTF. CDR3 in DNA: TGTGCCAGCAGTTCTAGCGGGGGGGCCGCTGGGGCCAACGTCCTGACTTTC.

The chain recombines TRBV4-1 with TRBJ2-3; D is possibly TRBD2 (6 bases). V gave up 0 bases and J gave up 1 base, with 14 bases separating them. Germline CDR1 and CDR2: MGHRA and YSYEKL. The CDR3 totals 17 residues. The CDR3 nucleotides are TGCGCCAGCAGCCAAGATGATGGGAGGCTGGGCACAGATACGCAGTATTTT. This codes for CASSQDDGRLGTDTQYF.

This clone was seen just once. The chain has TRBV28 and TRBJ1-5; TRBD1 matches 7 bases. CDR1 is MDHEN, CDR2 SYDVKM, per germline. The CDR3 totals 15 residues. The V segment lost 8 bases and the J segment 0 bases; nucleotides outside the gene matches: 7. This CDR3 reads CASHGTAYSNQPQHF. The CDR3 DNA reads TGTGCCAGCCACGGGACAGCTTATAGCAATCAGCCCCAGCATTTT.

In nucleotides, the CDR3 is TGTGCCAGCAGCCAACTAGCGGGAGGAAGGGCCGAGCAGTACTTC. This sequence encodes CASSQLAGGRAEQYF. The V and J genes are TRBV14 and TRBJ2-7, with 11 nucleotides matching TRBD2. V trimming: 2 bases; J trimming: 6 bases; junction bases outside the gene matches: 6. The CDR3 extends over 15 amino acids. Looked up from germline, CDR1 is SGHDN and CDR2 is FVKESK.

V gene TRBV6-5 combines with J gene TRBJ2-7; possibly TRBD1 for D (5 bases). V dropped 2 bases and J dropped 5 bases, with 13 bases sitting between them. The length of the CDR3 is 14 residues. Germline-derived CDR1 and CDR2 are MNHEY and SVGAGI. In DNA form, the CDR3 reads TGTGCCAGCAGTTACGGTTATACAGGCGACGAGCAGTACTTC. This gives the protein CASSYGYTGDEQYF.

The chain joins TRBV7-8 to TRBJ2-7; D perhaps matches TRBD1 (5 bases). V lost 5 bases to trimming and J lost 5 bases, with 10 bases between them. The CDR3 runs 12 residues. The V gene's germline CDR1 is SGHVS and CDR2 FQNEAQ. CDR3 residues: CASSPGFHEQYF. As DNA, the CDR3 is TGTGCCAGCAGCCCAGGGTTCCACGAGCAGTACTTC.

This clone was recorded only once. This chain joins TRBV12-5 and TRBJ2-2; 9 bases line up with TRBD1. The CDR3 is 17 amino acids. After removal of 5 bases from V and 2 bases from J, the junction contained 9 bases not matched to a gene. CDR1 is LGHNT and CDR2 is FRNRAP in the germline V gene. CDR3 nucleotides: TGTGCTAGTGGTCCTACGTGGACAGGGGTCAACACCGGGGAGCTGTTTTTT. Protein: CASGPTWTGVNTGELFF.

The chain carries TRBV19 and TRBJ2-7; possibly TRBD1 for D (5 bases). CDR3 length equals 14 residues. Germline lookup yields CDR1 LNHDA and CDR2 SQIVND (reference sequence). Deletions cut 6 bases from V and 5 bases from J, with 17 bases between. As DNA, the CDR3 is TGTGCCAGTAGCTCCACCACAGGTTTCCACGAGCAGTACTTC. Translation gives CASSSTTGFHEQYF.

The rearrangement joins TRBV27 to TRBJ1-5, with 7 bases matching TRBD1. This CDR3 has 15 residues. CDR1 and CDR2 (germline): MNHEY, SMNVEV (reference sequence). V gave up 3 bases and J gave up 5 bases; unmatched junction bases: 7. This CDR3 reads CASSFLGQEDQPQHF. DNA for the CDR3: TGTGCCAGCAGTTTCCTAGGACAGGAAGATCAGCCCCAGCATTTT.

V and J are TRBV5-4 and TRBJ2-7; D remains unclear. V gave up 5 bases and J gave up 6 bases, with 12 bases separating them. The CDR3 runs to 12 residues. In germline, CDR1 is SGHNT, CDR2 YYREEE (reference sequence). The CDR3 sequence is CASRPASGEQYF. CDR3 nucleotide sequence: TGTGCCAGCAGGCCCGCTTCGGGCGAGCAGTACTTC.

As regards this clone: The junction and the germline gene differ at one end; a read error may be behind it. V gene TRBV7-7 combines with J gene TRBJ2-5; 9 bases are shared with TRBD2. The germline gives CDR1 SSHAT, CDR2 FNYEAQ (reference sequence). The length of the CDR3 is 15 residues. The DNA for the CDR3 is TGTGCTAGCAGCTTAGAGGCTAGCGGGATAGAGACCCAGTACTTC. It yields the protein CASSLEASGIETQYF. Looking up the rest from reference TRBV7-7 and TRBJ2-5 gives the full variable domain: GAGVSQSPRYKVTKRGQDVTLRCDPISSHATLYWYQQALGQGPEFLTYFNYEAQPDKSGLPSDRFSAERPEGSISTLTIQRTEQRDSAMYRCASSLEASGIETQYFGPGTRLLVL.

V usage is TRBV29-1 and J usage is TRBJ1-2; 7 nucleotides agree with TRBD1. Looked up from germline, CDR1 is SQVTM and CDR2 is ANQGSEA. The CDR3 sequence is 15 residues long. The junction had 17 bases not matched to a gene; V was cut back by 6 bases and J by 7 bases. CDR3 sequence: CSVNPSLDRVGGYTF. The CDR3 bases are TGCAGCGTAAACCCGAGTCTTGACAGGGTTGGTGGCTACACCTTC.

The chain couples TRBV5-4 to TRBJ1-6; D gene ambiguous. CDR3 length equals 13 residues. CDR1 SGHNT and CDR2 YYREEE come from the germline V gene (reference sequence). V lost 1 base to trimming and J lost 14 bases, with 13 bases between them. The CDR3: CASSLFYDSALHF. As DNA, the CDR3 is TGTGCCAGCAGCTTGTTTTACGATTCGGCCCTCCACTTT.

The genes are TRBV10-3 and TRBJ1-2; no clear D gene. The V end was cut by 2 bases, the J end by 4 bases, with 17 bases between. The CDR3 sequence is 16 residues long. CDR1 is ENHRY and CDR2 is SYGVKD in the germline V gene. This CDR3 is CAISEEVTLASYGYTF. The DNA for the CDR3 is TGTGCCATCAGTGAGGAAGTGACACTAGCTAGCTATGGCTACACCTTC.